These T cell receptor beta chains were read from a single sample in a study of CD8 T cells in Susac syndrome. One entry per CDR3 protein, called by TCRdb with MiXCR from the immunoSEQ multiplex PCR reads. The profile covers around 150,000 distinct CDR3 sequences, with around 94% appearing a single time and 0.075% to 0.095% taken by the ten largest. The sample was CD4+ T cells from PBMCs. The source is a human donor with multiple sclerosis. The CDR3 runs from the conserved cysteine through the conserved F or W. A D gene is named only where the DNA matches it firmly. Size tells how often a clone was seen (once, few, many) or the class of an expanded clone, and some rows leave it out.

D gene: .; clone size: .; J gene: TRBJ2-2; V gene: TRBV12-3/TRBV12-4; CDR3 DNA: TGTGCCAGCAGTTTCTTCCCCGGGGAGCTGTTTTTT; CDR3 protein: CASSFFPGELFF
D gene: .; clone size: .; J gene: TRBJ2-5; V gene: TRBV5-1; CDR3 DNA: TGCGCCAGCAGCGGGGGACCGTCACAAGAGACCCAGTACTTC; CDR3 protein: CASSGGPSQETQYF
D gene: .; clone size: once; J gene: TRBJ1-3; V gene: TRBV15; CDR3 DNA: TGTGCCACCAGCAGGAGGGGGACTGTGACTGGAAACACCATATATTTT; CDR3 protein: CATSRRGTVTGNTIYF
D gene: TRBD1; clone size: .; J gene: TRBJ2-3; V gene: TRBV19; CDR3 DNA: TGTGCCACTCGGACAGGGGAGAGCACAGATACGCAGTATTTT; CDR3 protein: CATRTGESTDTQYF
D gene: .; clone size: .; J gene: TRBJ2-1; V gene: TRBV20-1; CDR3 DNA: TGCAGTGCTACCAAACTAGACAATGAGCAGTTCTTC; CDR3 protein: CSATKLDNEQFF
D gene: TRBD2; clone size: .; J gene: TRBJ2-7; V gene: TRBV3-1; CDR3 DNA: TGTGCCAGCAGCCAGGGGACTAGCGGCTACGAGCAGTACTTC; CDR3 protein: CASSQGTSGYEQYF
D gene: .; clone size: few; J gene: TRBJ2-4; V gene: TRBV7-2; CDR3 DNA: TGTGCCAGCAGCTTAGCGGCGGTCGCCAAAAACATTCAGTACTTC; CDR3 protein: CASSLAAVAKNIQYF
D gene: .; clone size: .; J gene: TRBJ1-1; V gene: TRBV29-1; CDR3 DNA: TGCAGCGTTGTGCGTAGTACTGAAGCTTTCTTT; CDR3 protein: CSVVRSTEAFF
D gene: .; clone size: .; J gene: TRBJ1-2; V gene: TRBV20-1; CDR3 DNA: TGCAGTGCTAGGGCTCCTTTCCTGGAGGGTGGCTACACCTTC; CDR3 protein: CSARAPFLEGGYTF
D gene: TRBD1; clone size: .; J gene: TRBJ1-1; V gene: TRBV25-1; CDR3 DNA: TGTGCCAGCAGTGAATCCCTGGGACAGGGTATAAGGAAAACTGAAGCTTTCTTT; CDR3 protein: CASSESLGQGIRKTEAFF
D gene: .; clone size: few; J gene: TRBJ1-1; V gene: TRBV3-1; CDR3 DNA: TGTGCCAGCAGCCAAGTGAACACTGAAGCTTTCTTT; CDR3 protein: CASSQVNTEAFF
D gene: .; clone size: .; J gene: TRBJ1-5; V gene: TRBV6-6; CDR3 DNA: TGTGCCAGCAGTTACTCGTCAGGGAGAGAGCCCCAGCATTTT; CDR3 protein: CASSYSSGREPQHF
D gene: TRBD2; clone size: .; J gene: TRBJ2-7; V gene: TRBV7-8; CDR3 DNA: TGTGCCAGCAGCCCCCTAGCGGGTGGATACGAGCAGTACTTC; CDR3 protein: CASSPLAGGYEQYF